This section outlines one T cell receptor (beta chain) sequence together with its context. Its antigen is not known. The germline V gene encodes CDR1 KGHSH and CDR2 LQKENI. Deletions cut 3 bases from V and 2 bases from J, with 13 bases between. There are 15 residues in the CDR3. The entry originates in a study of cytomegalovirus exposure and HLA in healthy donors. The PCR employed 60 Vbeta primers together with 13 Jbeta primers. This table comes from immunoSEQ multiplex PCR, and its TCRdb copy is limited to in-frame clones, with some not included. Of some 130,000 clones listed, approximately 62% were seen once; the top ten hold 1.5% to 2%. Notes on the study in general: Prior analysis indicated that the majority of TCR beta V segments exhibited productivity approximately 87% or approximately 30% of the time. Later analysis placed DRB1 highest and HLA-C lowest in TCR association rates, which differed by HLA locus. Apparent HLA restriction characterized most CMV-associated TCR beta chains in a later analysis. Analyses of presence and absence presupposed an approximately uniform sequencing depth across donors.

The sample consisted of PBMCs. The sequence derives from a human donor in good health. This chain uses TRBV18 with TRBJ2-5, with D tentatively TRBD1 (6 bases). As DNA, the CDR3 is TGTGCCAGCTCACCCCTGGACAGCCATCAAGAGACCCAGTACTTC. The encoded protein is CASSPLDSHQETQYF. The variable domain in full, completed from reference TRBV18 and TRBJ2-5, reads NAGVMQNPRHLVRRRGQEARLRCSPMKGHSHVYWYRQLPEEGLKFMVYLQKENIIDESGMPKERFSAEFPKEGPSILRIQQVVRGDSAAYFCASSPLDSHQETQYFGPGTRLLVL.